This record covers a single TCR beta chain. The data were obtained in a study of blood T cell repertoires in COVID-19. At the level of the study: Specimens from acute and convalescent COVID-19 originated in the United States, Italy and Spain. Nucleic acid was either cDNA or gDNA, and it came from T cells, B-cell-depleted T cells, or PBMCs.

In the original workflow: Amplification with reference gene primers provided the estimates of nucleated cell counts. Sequencing used immunoSEQ multiplex PCR; TCRdb keeps in-frame clones, though not all of them. The V and J calls and the clone size are those of that table, but D and trimming were determined from the DNA. The sample records about 9,200 clones, approximately 80% being singletons. V shed 4 bases and J shed 0 bases, with 22 bases lying between them. CDR1 is SGHTA and CDR2 is FQGNSA in the germline V gene. The CDR3 sequence is 19 residues long. This clonotype originated in a man aged 70 or older with active COVID-19. The sequencing input was peripheral blood. The rearrangement links TRBV7-2 to TRBJ1-5; perhaps TRBD1 as D (5 bases). The CDR3 loop reads CASSWGDLLGDYSNQPQHF. In DNA, the CDR3 is TGTGCCAGCAGCTGGGGGGACCTATTGGGAGACTATAGCAATCAGCCCCAGCATTTT. Filled out from reference TRBV7-2 and TRBJ1-5, the complete variable domain reads GAGVSQSPSNKVTEKGKDVELRCDPISGHTALYWYRQSLGQGLEFLIYFQGNSAPDKSGLPSDRFSAERTGGSVSTLTIQRTQQEDSAVYLCASSWGDLLGDYSNQPQHFGDGTRLSIL.